This entry lists 14 T cell receptor beta chains sequenced from one sample in a study of cytomegalovirus exposure and HLA in healthy donors (dated by TCRdb to about 2017). Library generation was performed with the immunoSEQ multiplex PCR assay. For the multiplex PCR, a mixture combining 60 forward primers for TCR Vbeta segments and 13 reverse primers for TCR Jbeta segments was used. This is the immuneACCESS table as TCRdb keeps it, with only in-frame sequences that have V and J called. A part of the clones is gone; compared with another copy, unresolved V genes explain less than half, and the rest is unexplained. The sample table records about 110,000 clones; over 60% of these occur just once. The ten largest clones capture 2.5% to 3% of the sample. Sequencing input: PBMCs. The origin of the receptors is a woman aged 60-70 years in good health and CMV-seropositive.

The V call is TRBV9, the J call TRBJ2-2; possibly TRBD2 for D (5 bases). The CDR3 is 15 amino acids. Trimming left V 4 bases short and J 0 bases short, with 10 bases between. In germline, CDR1 is SGDLS, CDR2 YYNGEE. The CDR3 region is CASSISGTNTGELFF. DNA for the CDR3: TGTGCCAGCAGCATCAGCGGAACGAACACCGGGGAGCTGTTTTTT.

Turning to this clone: One junction end disagrees with the germline gene, perhaps due to a read error. The chain couples TRBV7-9 to TRBJ2-1; 8 bases are shared with TRBD1. CDR1 and CDR2 (germline): SEHNR, FQNEAQ (reference sequence). The CDR3 is 17 residues long. The CDR3 DNA reads TGTTCCAGCAGCTTAGGTCTGAGGACAGGGATGTACAATGAGCAGTTCTTC. It encodes CSSSLGLRTGMYNEQFF.

J is TRBJ1-2 and V is TRBV5-1, with D possibly being TRBD1 (5 bases). The CDR3 runs 13 residues. Germline loops: CDR1 SGHRS, CDR2 YFSETQ. V was clipped by 5 bases and J by 6 bases, with 14 bases between them. CDR3 nucleotides: TGCGCCAGCAGGCTCGGGGGGGATGATGGCTACACCTTC. Translated: CASRLGGDDGYTF.

V is TRBV6-4 and J is TRBJ2-2; D unclear. V shed 10 bases and J shed 1 base, with 13 bases lying between them. Germline assignment: CDR1 MRHNA and CDR2 SNTAGT. The CDR3 is 14 amino acids. This chain's CDR3 is CATSPFLNTGELFF. CDR3 bases: TGTGCCACCTCCCCTTTCCTGAACACCGGGGAGCTGTTTTTT.

This sequence joins TRBV9 and TRBJ2-3; 7 positions agree with TRBD1. J was trimmed by 4 bases and V by 3 bases; bases with no gene match: 8. The V gene's germline CDR1 is SGDLS and CDR2 YYNGEE. The length of the CDR3 is 15 residues. The CDR3 DNA reads TGTGCCAGCAGCGCACGCCGACAGGGAGCAGATACGCAGTATTTT. Translation gives CASSARRQGADTQYF.

The J gene is TRBJ1-5, the V gene TRBV6-1; D possibly corresponds to TRBD1 (6 bases). Germline CDR1 reads MNHNS; CDR2 reads SASEGT. V was clipped by 5 bases and J by 5 bases, with 16 bases between them. The CDR3 covers 15 residues. The CDR3 nucleotides read TGTGCCAGCAGTAACGGTGGGTCAGGGGATCAGCCCCAGCATTTT. Amino acid sequence: CASSNGGSGDQPQHF.

This chain links TRBV5-1 with TRBJ1-1, with 9 bases matching TRBD1. The CDR3 length is 16 residues. Germline lookup yields CDR1 SGHRS and CDR2 YFSETQ. Losses at the gene ends were 4 bases for V and 10 bases for J; bases not matched to a gene: 17. CDR3 protein: CASSTSLQGAGGGAFF. CDR3 nucleotides: TGCGCCAGCAGCACTTCGTTACAGGGGGCGGGTGGAGGAGCTTTCTTT.

The rearrangement joins TRBV5-1 to TRBJ1-2, with no clear D. Trimming removed 0 bases from V and 3 bases from J, with 12 bases in between. This CDR3 comprises 15 residues. The germline gives CDR1 SGHRS, CDR2 YFSETQ. CDR3 DNA sequence: TGCGCCAGCAGCTTGGCTCTTACGGGTGACTATGGCTACACCTTC. Protein product: CASSLALTGDYGYTF.

The rearrangement joins TRBV28 to TRBJ2-3, with TRBD2 identical over 8 bases. The junction had 5 bases not matched to a gene; V was cut back by 3 bases and J by 0 bases. There are 16 residues in the CDR3. In germline, CDR1 is MDHEN, CDR2 SYDVKM. As DNA, the CDR3 is TGTGCCAGCAGTTTGGCGGTAGCGGGAAGCACAGATACGCAGTATTTT. Translation: CASSLAVAGSTDTQYF.

The gene calls are TRBV11-1 and TRBJ2-3; TRBD2 might be the D (5 bases). This CDR3 comprises 16 residues. CDR1 and CDR2 from the germline V gene are SGHAT and FQDESV (reference sequence). Trimming shortened V by 3 bases and J by 0 bases, and 13 bases separated the two germline ends. CDR3 sequence: CASSLRGNPSTDTQYF. The CDR3 nucleotides are TGTGCCAGCAGCTTGAGAGGGAACCCTAGCACAGATACGCAGTATTTT.

This CDR3 reads CASSLGGQGDEQFF. As DNA, the CDR3 is TGCGCCAGCAGCTTGGGAGGACAGGGAGATGAGCAGTTCTTC. The genes are TRBV5-1 and TRBJ2-1; 8 nucleotides match TRBD1. V trimming: 0 bases; J trimming: 8 bases; junction bases outside the gene matches: 4. Germline V CDR1 and CDR2: SGHRS, YFSETQ. The CDR3 is 14 amino acids.

This chain joins TRBV2 and TRBJ2-2; 9 bases are shared with TRBD2. The CDR3 is 15 residues long. The germline V gene encodes CDR1 SNHLY and CDR2 FYNNEI. Trimming took 7 bases from V and 6 from J; bases not matched to a gene: 9. The CDR3 DNA follows: TGTGCCAGCAACGAGATTAGCGGGAGTCCCGGGGAGCTGTTTTTT. Amino acids: CASNEISGSPGELFF.

The rearrangement links TRBV20-1 to TRBJ1-4; no clear D. Deletions cut 3 bases from V and 7 bases from J, with 6 bases between. This CDR3 is 11 amino acids long. Germline CDR1 is DFQATT and CDR2 is SNEGSKA (reference sequence). CDR3 nucleotide sequence: TGCAGTGCTAGCTATGGTGAAAAACTGTTTTTT. Protein product: CSASYGEKLFF.

The chain recombines TRBV12-5 with TRBJ1-1, with 7 nucleotides matching TRBD1. The J segment lost 1 base and the V segment lost 1 base, leaving 3 bases of the junction unmatched. Germline lookup yields CDR1 LGHNT and CDR2 FRNRAP. This CDR3 is built from 15 residues. CDR3: CASGLGAGGNTEAFF. CDR3 coding DNA: TGTGCTAGTGGTTTGGGGGCAGGGGGGAACACTGAAGCTTTCTTT.